This TCR beta chain was identified in a study of radiation and T cells in renal cell carcinoma. This clone was detected a few times. Time point described: blood 4 weeks post-SBRT, at nephrectomy. Treatment noted: 15 Gy SBRT to primary tumor, nephrectomy 4 weeks later. Germline CDR1 reads SGHTA; CDR2 reads FQGTGA. Trimming removed 4 bases from V and 2 bases from J, with 17 bases in between. CDR3 length: 17 residues. Assay: immunoSEQ multiplex PCR; the TCRdb copy retains only in-frame clones and omits some. Among about 90,000 clones, over 80% were seen once, and the ten largest hold around 9.4%. This chain joins TRBV7-3 and TRBJ2-2; D may correspond to TRBD1 or TRBD2 (5 bases each). The sequence derives from a man aged 45-65 years with renal cell carcinoma. Sequencing was performed on blood, taken from a patient whose treatment included radiotherapy and nephrectomy. The CDR3 reads CASSSAGASGNTGELFF. Here the CDR3 DNA reads TGTGCCAGCAGCTCAGCTGGGGCCTCGGGAAACACCGGGGAGCTGTTTTTT.